The source of this TCR beta chain is a study of shared clonotypes between healthy human individuals. Selected positively for CCR7 and CD45RO-negative, naive CD8 cells excluded terminally differentiated effector memory CD45RA+ cells. Trimming removed 1 base from V and 4 bases from J, with 8 bases in between. The CDR3 is made up of 13 amino acids. Per the germline V gene, CDR1 is SEHNR and CDR2 is FQNEAQ (reference sequence). Details on this clone: This same CDR3 is encoded by further DNA sequences in the sample.

Clones were sequenced by immunoSEQ multiplex PCR, and TCRdb holds only the in-frame ones, with some missing. Here the sample spans around 2.1 million clones, roughly 91% being singletons. The receptor was isolated from a man in his late teens or twenties in good health. Some clones in this sample may be carry-over from other donors' samples. The sample comprised naive CD8+ T cells from PBMCs. The chain employs TRBV7-9 and TRBJ2-7, with a possible D match to TRBD2 (5 bases). The CDR3: CASSLGTAYEQYF. CDR3 nucleotide sequence: TGTGCCAGCAGCTTAGGGACTGCGTACGAGCAGTACTTC.